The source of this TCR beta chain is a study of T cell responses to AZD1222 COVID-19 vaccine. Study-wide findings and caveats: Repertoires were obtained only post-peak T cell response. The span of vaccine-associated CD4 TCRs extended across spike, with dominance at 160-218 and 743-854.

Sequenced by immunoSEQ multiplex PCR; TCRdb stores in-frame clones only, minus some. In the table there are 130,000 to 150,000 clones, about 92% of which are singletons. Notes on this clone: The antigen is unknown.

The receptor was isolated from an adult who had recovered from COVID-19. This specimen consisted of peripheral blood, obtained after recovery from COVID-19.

CDR3 protein: CASSLGTSGTYNEQFF. Written as DNA, the CDR3 is TGCGCCAGCAGCTTGGGAACTAGCGGGACTTACAATGAGCAGTTCTTC. The gene calls are TRBV5-1 and TRBJ2-1, with 10 bases aligning to TRBD2. The trim removed 0 bases at V and 4 bases at J, leaving 4 bases unmatched. The CDR3 is made up of 16 amino acids. Germline lookup yields CDR1 SGHRS and CDR2 YFSETQ.